Described below is a single TCR beta chain sequence and its context. PCR was performed a second time for roughly 7 to 11 cycles using a sample-barcoded 5' primer and a J-beta primer mix. MiXCR, run by TCRdb on the 5' RACE reads, gives a single entry per CDR3 protein. The sample has over 600,000 distinct CDR3 sequences, roughly 56% seen once; the top ten hold roughly 25%. The data derive from a study of blood T cells in healthy people across ages. Study at large: The capture of about one barcoded beta molecule per two T cells was achieved by template switching.

This CDR3 has 18 amino acids. Looked up from germline, CDR1 is SGHAT and CDR2 is FQNNGV. V gave up 3 bases and J gave up 0 bases, with 18 bases separating them. The gene calls are TRBV11-2 and TRBJ2-1; a weak D match, TRBD2 (5 bases). What was sequenced was blood. This clonotype originated in a man aged 35 to 55 in good health. The CDR3 nucleotides read TGTGCCAGCAGCTTTAAATTCGGCGGGTCGAACTCCTACAATGAGCAGTTCTTC. This translates into CASSFKFGGSNSYNEQFF.